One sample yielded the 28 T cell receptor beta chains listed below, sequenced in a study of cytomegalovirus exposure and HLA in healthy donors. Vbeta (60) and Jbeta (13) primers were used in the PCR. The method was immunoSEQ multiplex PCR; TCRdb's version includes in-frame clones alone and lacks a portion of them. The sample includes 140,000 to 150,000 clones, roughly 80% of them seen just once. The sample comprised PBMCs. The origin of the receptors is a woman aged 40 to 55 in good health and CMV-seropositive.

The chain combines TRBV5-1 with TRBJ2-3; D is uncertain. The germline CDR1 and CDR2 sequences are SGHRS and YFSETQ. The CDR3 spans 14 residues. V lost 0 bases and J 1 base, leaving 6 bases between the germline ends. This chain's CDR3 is CASSLVAGTDTQYF. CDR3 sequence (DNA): TGCGCCAGCAGCTTGGTGGCAGGCACAGATACGCAGTATTTT.

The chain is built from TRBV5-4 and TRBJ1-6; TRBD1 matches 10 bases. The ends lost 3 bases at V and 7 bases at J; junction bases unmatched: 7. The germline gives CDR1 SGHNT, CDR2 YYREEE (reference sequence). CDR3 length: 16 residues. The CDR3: CASSSVGTGVNSPLHF. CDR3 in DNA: TGTGCCAGCAGCTCGGTCGGGACAGGGGTAAATTCACCCCTCCACTTT.

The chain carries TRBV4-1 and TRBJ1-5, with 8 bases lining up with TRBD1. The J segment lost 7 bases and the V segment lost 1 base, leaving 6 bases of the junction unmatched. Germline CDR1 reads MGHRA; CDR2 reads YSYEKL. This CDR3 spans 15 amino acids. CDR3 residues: CASSQVGTGAQPQHF. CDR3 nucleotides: TGCGCCAGCAGCCAAGTGGGGACAGGTGCCCAGCCCCAGCATTTT.

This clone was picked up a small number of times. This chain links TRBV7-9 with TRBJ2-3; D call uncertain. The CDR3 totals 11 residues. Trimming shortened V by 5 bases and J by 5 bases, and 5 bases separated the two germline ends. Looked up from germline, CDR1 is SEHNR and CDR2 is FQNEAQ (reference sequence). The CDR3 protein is CASSPLDTQYF. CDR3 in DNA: TGTGCCAGCAGCCCACTAGATACGCAGTATTTT.

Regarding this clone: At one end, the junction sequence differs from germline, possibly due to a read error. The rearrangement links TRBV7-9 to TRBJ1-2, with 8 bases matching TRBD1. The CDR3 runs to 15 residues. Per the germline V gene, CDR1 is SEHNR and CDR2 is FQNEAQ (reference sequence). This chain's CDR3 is CSSSLVDRGNYGYTF. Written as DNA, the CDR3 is TGTTCCAGCAGCTTGGTCGACAGGGGTAACTATGGCTACACCTTC.

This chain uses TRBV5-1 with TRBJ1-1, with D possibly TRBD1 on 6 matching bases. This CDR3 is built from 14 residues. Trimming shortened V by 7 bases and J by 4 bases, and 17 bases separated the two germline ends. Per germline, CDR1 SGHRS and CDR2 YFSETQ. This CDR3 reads CASSDQGFGTEAFF. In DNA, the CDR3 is TGCGCCAGCTCGGACCAGGGGTTCGGCACTGAAGCTTTCTTT.

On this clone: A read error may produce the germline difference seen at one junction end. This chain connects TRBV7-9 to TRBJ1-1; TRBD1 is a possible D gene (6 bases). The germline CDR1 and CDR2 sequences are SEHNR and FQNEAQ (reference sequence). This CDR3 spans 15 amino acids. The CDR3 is CSSSLAQRGGAEAFF. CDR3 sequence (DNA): TGTTCCAGCAGCTTAGCGCAGAGGGGGGGGGCTGAAGCTTTCTTT.

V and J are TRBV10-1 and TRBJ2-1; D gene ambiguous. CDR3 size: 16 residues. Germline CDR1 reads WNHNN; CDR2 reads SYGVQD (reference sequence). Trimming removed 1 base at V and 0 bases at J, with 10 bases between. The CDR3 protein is CASSELQTSSYNEQFF. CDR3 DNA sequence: TGCGCCAGCAGTGAGTTACAGACGAGCTCCTACAATGAGCAGTTCTTC.

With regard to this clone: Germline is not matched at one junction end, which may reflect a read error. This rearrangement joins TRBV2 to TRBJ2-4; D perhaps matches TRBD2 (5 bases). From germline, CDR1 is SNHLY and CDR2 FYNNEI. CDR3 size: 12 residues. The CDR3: CASSEPTRRGCF. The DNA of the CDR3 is TGTGCCAGCAGTGAACCAACTAGGCGTGGGTGCTTC.

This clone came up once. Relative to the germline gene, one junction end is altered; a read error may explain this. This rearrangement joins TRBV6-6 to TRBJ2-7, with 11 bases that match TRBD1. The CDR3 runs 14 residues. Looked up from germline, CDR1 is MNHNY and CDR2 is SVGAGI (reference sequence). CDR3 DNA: TGTGCCAGCAGTCGGGACAGGGGGTCCTACGAGCAGCACTTC. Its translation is CASSRDRGSYEQHF.

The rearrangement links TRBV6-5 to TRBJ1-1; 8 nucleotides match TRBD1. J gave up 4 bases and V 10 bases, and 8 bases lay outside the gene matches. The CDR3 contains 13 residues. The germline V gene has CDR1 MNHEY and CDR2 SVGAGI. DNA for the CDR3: TGTGCCACCTCGCAGGGGGCGGGCACTGAAGCTTTCTTT. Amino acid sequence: CATSQGAGTEAFF.

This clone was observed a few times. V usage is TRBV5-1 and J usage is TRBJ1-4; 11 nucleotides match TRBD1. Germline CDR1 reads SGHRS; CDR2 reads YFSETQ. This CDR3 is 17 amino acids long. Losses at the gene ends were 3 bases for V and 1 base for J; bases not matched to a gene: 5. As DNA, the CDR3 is TGCGCCAGCAGCTGGAGGACAGGGGGCGGAACTAATGAAAAACTGTTTTTT. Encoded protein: CASSWRTGGGTNEKLFF. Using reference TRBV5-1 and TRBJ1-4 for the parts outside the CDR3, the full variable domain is KAGVTQTPRYLIKTRGQQVTLSCSPISGHRSVSWYQQTPGQGLQFLFEYFSETQRNKGNFPGRFSGRQFSNSRSEMNVSTLELGDSALYLCASSWRTGGGTNEKLFFGSGTQLSVL.

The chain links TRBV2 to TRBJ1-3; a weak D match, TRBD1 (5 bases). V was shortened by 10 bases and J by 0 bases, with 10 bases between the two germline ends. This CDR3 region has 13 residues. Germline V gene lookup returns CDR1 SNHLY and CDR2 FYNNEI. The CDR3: CANRGDSGNTIYF. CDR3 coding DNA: TGTGCCAACCGGGGGGACTCTGGAAACACCATATATTTT.

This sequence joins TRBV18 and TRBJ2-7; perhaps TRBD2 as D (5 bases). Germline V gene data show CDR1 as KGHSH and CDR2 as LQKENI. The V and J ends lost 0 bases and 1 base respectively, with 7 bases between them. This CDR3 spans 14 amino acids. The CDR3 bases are TGTGCCAGCTCACCACCTGAGGGTTCCTACGAGCAGTACTTC. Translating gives CASSPPEGSYEQYF.

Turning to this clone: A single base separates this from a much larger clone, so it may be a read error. CDR3 nucleotide sequence: TGCGCCAGCAGCCAAGATTACGTGCCGGCTGGGGCCAACGTCCTGACTTTC. It yields the protein CASSQDYVPAGANVLTF. J is TRBJ2-6 and V is TRBV4-1; D gene unclear. Germline V gene lookup returns CDR1 MGHRA and CDR2 YSYEKL. Trimming took 0 bases from V and 2 from J, leaving 11 bases between them. CDR3 length: 17 residues.

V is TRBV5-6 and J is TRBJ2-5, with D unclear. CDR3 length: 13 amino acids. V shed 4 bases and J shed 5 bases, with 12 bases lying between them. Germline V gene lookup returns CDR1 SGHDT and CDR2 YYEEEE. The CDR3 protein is CASSSPSPETQYF. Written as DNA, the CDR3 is TGTGCCAGCAGCAGCCCGTCACCGGAGACCCAGTACTTC.

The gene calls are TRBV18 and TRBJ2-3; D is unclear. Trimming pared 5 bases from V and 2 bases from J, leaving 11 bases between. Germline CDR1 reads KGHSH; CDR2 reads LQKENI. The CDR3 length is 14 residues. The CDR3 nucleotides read TGTGCCAGCTCAACGACAACAGCCACAGATACGCAGTATTTT. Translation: CASSTTTATDTQYF.

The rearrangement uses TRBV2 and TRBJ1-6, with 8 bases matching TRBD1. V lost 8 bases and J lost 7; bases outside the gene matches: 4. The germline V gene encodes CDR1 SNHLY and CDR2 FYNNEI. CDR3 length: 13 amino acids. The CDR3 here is CASDGQGNSPLHF. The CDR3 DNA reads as TGTGCCAGCGATGGACAGGGCAATTCACCCCTCCACTTT.

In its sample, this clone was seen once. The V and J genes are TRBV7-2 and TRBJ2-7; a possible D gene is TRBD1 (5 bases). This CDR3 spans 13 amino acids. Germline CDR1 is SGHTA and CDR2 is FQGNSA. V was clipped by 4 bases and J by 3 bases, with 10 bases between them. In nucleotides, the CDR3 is TGTGCCAGCAGCTCCCAGCAGGGCTACGAGCAGTACTTC. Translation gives CASSSQQGYEQYF.

The CDR3 region has the DNA TGTGCCAGCAGTGGGCAGATTAATGAAAAACTGTTTTTT. This sequence encodes CASSGQINEKLFF. The rearrangement uses TRBV2 and TRBJ1-4; D call uncertain. Per germline, CDR1 SNHLY and CDR2 FYNNEI. V lost 4 bases and J lost 4, with 7 bases in between. The CDR3 sequence is 13 residues long.

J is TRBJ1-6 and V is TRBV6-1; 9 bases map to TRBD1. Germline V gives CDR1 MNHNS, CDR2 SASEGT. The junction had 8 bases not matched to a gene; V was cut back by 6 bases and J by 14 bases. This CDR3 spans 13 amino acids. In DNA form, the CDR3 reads TGTGCCAGCAGGGGGACAGGGATAGAGGCCCTCCACTTT. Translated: CASRGTGIEALHF.

This CDR3 is CASSRDGTSGGTDTQYF. CDR3 DNA sequence: TGTGCCAGTAGCCGCGACGGGACTAGCGGGGGCACAGATACGCAGTATTTT. This sequence joins TRBV19 and TRBJ2-3; the match to TRBD2 covers 13 bases. The germline V gene encodes CDR1 LNHDA and CDR2 SQIVND (reference sequence). This CDR3 has 17 amino acids. Trimming removed 6 bases from V and 1 base from J; junction bases left unmatched: 7.

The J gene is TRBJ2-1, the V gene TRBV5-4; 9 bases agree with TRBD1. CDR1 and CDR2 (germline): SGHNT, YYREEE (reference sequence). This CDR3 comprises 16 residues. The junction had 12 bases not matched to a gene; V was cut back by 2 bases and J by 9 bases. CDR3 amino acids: CASSFPEGTGTGEQFF. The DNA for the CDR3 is TGTGCCAGCAGCTTTCCTGAGGGGACAGGGACCGGTGAGCAGTTCTTC.

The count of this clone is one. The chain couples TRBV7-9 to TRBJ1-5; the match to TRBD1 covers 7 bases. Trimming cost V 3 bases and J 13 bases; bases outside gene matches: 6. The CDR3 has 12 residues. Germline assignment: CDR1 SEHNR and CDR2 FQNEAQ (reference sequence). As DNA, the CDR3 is TGTGCCAGCAGCTTGGAGCAGGGGGTGCAGCATTTT. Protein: CASSLEQGVQHF.

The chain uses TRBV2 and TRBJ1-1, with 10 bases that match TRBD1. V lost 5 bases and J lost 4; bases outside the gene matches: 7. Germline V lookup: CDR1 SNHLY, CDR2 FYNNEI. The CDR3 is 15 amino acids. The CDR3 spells CASSLDRGRGTEAFF. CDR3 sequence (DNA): TGTGCCAGCAGTCTTGACAGGGGGCGCGGCACTGAAGCTTTCTTT.

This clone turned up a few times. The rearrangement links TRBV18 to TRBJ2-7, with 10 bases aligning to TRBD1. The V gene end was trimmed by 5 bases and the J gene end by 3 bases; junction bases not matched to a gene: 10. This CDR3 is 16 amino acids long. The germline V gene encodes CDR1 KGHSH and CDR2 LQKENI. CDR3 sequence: CASSTPVGTGVYEQYF. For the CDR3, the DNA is TGTGCCAGCTCAACCCCCGTAGGGACAGGGGTCTACGAGCAGTACTTC.

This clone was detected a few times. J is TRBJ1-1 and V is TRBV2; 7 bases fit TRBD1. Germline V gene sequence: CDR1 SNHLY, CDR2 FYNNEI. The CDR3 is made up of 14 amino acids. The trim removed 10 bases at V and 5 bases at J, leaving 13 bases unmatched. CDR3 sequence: CANPKTGQRTEAFF. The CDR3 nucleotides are TGTGCCAACCCAAAAACGGGACAGCGAACTGAAGCTTTCTTT.

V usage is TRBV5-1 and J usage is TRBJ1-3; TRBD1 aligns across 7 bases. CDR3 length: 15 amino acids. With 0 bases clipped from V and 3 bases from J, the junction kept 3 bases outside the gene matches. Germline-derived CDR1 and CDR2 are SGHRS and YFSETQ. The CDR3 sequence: CASSLGQGFGNTIYF. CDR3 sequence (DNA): TGCGCCAGCAGCTTGGGACAGGGCTTTGGAAACACCATATATTTT.